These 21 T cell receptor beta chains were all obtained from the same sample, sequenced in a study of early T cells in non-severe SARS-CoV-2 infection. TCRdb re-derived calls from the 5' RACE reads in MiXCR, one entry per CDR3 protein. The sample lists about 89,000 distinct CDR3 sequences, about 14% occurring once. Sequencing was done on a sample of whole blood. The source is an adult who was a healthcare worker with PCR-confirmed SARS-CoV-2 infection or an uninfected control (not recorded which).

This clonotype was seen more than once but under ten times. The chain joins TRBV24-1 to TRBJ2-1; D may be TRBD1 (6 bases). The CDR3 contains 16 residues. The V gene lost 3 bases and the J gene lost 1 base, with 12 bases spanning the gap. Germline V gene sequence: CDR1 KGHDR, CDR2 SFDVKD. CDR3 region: CATSDPGTLSYNEQFF. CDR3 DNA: TGTGCCACCAGTGATCCTGGGACACTGTCCTACAATGAGCAGTTCTTC.

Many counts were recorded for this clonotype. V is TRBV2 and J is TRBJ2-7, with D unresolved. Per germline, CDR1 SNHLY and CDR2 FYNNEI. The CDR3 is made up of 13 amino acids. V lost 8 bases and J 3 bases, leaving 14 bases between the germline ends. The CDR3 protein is CASVGRRIYEQYV. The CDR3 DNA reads TGTGCCAGCGTAGGACGTCGTATCTACGAGCAGTACGTC.

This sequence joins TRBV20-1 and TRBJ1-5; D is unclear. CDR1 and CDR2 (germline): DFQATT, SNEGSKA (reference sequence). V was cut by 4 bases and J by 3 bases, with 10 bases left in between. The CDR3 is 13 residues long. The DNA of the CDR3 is TGCAGTGCTACAGGACGGGCCAATCAGCCCCAGCATTTT. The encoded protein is CSATGRANQPQHF.

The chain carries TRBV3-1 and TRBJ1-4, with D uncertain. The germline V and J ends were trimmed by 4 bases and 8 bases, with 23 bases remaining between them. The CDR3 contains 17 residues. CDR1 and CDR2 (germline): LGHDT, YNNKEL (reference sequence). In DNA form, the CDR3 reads TGTGCCAGCAGCCGGAGATTGTGGGAGCAGCGGGGAGAAAAACTGTTTTTT. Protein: CASSRRLWEQRGEKLFF. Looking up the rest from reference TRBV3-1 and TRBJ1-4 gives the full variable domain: DTAVSQTPKYLVTQMGNDKSIKCEQNLGHDTMYWYKQDSKKFLKIMFSYNNKELIINETVPNRFSPKSPDKAHLNLHINSLELGDSAVYFCASSRRLWEQRGEKLFFGSGTQLSVL.

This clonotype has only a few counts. CDR3 DNA: TGTGCCAGCAGCACTAAGCCAGGGGAAATGGATACGCAGTATTTT. Translation: CASSTKPGEMDTQYF. The chain employs TRBV7-9 and TRBJ2-3; tentatively, D is TRBD1 (6 bases). The V gene lost 5 bases and the J gene lost 6 bases, with 18 bases spanning the gap. CDR3 length: 15 amino acids. The germline CDR1 and CDR2 sequences are SEHNR and FQNEAQ (reference sequence).

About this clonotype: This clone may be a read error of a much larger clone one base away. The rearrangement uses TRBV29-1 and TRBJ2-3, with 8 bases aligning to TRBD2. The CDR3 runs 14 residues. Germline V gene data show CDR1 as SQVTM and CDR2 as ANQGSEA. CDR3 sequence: CCVVRGGRTDTQYF. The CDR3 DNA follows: TGCTGCGTTGTCCGCGGGGGGCGGACAGATACGCAGTATTTT.

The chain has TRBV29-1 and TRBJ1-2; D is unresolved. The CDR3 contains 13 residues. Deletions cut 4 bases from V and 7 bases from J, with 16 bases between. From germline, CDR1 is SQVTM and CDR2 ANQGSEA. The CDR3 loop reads CSVARPTETGYTF. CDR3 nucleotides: TGCAGCGTTGCCCGCCCCACAGAGACTGGCTACACCTTC.

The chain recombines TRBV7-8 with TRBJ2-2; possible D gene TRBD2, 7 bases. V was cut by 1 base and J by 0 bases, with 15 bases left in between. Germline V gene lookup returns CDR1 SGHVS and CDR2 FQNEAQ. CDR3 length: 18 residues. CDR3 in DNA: TGTGCCAGCAGCTTAGGTCGGCGGGGGACAACGAACACCGGGGAGCTGTTTTTT. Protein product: CASSLGRRGTTNTGELFF.

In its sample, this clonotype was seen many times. CDR3 nucleotides: TGTGCCATCCAGAGGGGGATCACCTTC. Its protein is CAIQRGITF. This chain uses TRBV6-6 with TRBJ1-2; D is possibly TRBD1 (6 bases). The V gene's germline CDR1 is MNHNY and CDR2 SVGAGI (reference sequence). The V gene lost 10 bases and the J gene lost 13 bases, with 13 bases spanning the gap. This CDR3 comprises 9 residues.

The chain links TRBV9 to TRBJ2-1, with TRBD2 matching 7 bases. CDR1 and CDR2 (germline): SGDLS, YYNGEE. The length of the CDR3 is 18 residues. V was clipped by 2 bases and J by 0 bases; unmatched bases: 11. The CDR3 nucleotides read TGTGCCAGCAGCGTTTATGTAGCGGGCGCAAGCTCCTACAATGAGCAGTTCTTC. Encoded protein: CASSVYVAGASSYNEQFF.

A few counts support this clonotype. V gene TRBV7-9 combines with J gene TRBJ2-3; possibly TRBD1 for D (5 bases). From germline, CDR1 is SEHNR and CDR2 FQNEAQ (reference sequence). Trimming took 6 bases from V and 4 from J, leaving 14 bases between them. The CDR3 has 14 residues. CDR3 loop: CASSALGVPDTQYF. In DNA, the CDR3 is TGTGCCAGCAGTGCCCTAGGGGTCCCAGATACGCAGTATTTT.

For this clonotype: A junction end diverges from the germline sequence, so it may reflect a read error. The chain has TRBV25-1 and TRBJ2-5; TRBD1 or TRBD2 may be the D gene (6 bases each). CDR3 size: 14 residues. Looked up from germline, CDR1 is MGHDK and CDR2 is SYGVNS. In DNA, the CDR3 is TGTGCCTGCAGTGAACTCGGGGGCGAAGAGACCCAGTACTTC. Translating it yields CACSELGGEETQYF.

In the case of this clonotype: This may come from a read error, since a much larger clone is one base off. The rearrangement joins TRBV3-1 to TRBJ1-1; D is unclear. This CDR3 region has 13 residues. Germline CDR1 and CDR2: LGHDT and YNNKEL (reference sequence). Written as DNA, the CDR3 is TGTGCCGGCAGCCAAGCAGAGAACACTGAAGCTTTCTTT. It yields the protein CAGSQAENTEAFF.

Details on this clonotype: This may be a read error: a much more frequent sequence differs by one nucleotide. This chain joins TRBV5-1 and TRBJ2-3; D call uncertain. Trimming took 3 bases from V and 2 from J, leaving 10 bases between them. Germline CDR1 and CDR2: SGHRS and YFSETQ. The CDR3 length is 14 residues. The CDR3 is CASSSDPTTDTQYF. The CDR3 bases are TGCGCCAGCAGCTCGGACCCTACCACAGATACGCAGTATTTT.

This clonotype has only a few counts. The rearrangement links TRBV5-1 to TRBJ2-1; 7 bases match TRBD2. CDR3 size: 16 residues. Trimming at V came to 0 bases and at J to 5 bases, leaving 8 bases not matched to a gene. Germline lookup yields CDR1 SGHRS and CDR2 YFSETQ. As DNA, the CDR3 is TGCGCCAGCAGCTTGGACGGGACGGGGACTAACAATGAGCAGTTCTTC. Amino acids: CASSLDGTGTNNEQFF.

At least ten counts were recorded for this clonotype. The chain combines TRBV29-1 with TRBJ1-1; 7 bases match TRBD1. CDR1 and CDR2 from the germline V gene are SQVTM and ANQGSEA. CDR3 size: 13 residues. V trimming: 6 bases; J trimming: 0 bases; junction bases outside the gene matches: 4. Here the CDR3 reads CSVNRGLNTEAFF. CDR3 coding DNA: TGCAGCGTCAACAGGGGATTGAACACTGAAGCTTTCTTT.

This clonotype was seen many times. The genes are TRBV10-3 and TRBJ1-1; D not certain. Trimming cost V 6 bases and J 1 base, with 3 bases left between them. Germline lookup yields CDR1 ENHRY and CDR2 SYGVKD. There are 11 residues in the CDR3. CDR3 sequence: CAIRENTEAFF. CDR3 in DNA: TGTGCCATCAGAGAGAACACTGAAGCTTTCTTT.

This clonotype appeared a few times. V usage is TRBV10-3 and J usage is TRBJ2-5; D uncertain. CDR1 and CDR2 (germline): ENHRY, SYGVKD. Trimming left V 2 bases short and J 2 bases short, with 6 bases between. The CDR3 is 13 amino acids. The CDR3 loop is CAISETGQETQYF. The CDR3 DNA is TGTGCCATCAGTGAGACGGGTCAAGAGACCCAGTACTTC.

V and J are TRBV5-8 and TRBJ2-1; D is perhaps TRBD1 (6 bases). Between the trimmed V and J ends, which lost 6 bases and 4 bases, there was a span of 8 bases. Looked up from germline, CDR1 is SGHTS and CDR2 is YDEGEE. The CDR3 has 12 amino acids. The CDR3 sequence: CASNGQYNEQFF. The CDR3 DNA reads TGTGCCAGCAACGGACAGTACAATGAGCAGTTCTTC.

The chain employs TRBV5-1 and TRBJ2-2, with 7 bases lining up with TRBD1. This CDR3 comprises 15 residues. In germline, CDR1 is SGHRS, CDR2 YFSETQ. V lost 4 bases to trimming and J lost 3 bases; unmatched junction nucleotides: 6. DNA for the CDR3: TGCGCCAGCAGCAGAGGGGGCCCGGACACCGGGGAGCTGTTTTTT. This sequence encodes CASSRGGPDTGELFF.

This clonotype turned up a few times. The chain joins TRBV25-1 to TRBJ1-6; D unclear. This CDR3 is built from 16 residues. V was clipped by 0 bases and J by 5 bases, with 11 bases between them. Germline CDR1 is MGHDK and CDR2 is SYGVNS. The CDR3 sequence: CASSEYRGRNNSPLHF. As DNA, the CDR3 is TGTGCCAGCAGTGAATATAGAGGGAGAAATAATTCACCCCTCCACTTT.